This T cell receptor (beta chain) is from a study of T cells after yellow fever vaccination (dated by TCRdb to between 2017 and 2020). Notes on the research overall: Libraries from fractions with low cell numbers were prepared with the SMART-Seq v4 Ultra Low Input RNA kit. To follow T-cell clones before and after primary and booster YFV17D yellow fever vaccination, bulk TCR alpha and beta repertoires were sequenced over time. The cohort comprised two healthy male donors, one aged 18 to 29 and one aged 30 to 40 years. Blood was drawn at multiple timepoints before and after primary and secondary immunization, with bulk PBMC replicates and cell subsets isolated.

The meaning of the sample's treatment or condition label: live attenuated yellow fever vaccine strain. A standard Ficoll-Paque protocol was used to isolate PBMCs from peripheral blood. CD4 and CD8 T-cell fractions were isolated with Dynabeads CD4 and CD8 positive selection kits. TriZol was used to extract RNA from bulk PBMCs, from CD4 and CD8 fractions, and from dextramer-positive and dextramer-negative fractions. Cut back by 0 bases and 5 bases, the V and J ends lie 14 bases apart. The CDR3 spans 16 residues, from the cysteine through the phenylalanine. Only the CDR3 region is kept as DNA, spanning 48 bases read in frame from base 1. The germline V gene (reference sequence) specifies SEHNR as CDR1 and FQNEAQ as CDR2. Sequencing instrument: Illumina NovaSeq 6000. TCR cDNA was made using 5'RACE template switching, a step that added a universal primer site and unique molecular identifiers. cDNA synthesis was primed from both the TCR alpha and TCR beta constant segments. Two PCR steps were used to amplify libraries, with sample barcodes and sequencing adapters being added in the second step. Sequencing of libraries was performed on Illumina HiSeq 2500 (2x100 bp) or NovaSeq (2x150 bp). Regarding the original processing steps: MIGEC was used to demultiplex reads and collapse the reads into UMI consensus sequences, and MiXCR was used for V(D)J alignment. Vaccine-responding clonotypes were identified with edgeR using replicate PBMC samples, with FDR below 0.01 and a log2 fold change above 5 up to day 15 being required. Each bulk clonotype was labeled CD4 or CD8 based on which sequenced repertoire, CD4 or CD8, contained the clonotype at higher abundance. In-frame beta chains were kept once TCRdb had trimmed the public reads at Q25 with fastp and called clones with MiXCR. Under each unique CDR3 protein, matching rows form one entry showing the most common genes and DNA. It is TCRdb's table, rather than the study itself, that gives the V and J calls and clone size. The sample contains roughly 190,000 distinct CDR3 sequences, more than 9.5% of them found a single time. The ten largest account for just over 35% of the sample.

Findings and caveats that apply to the study as a whole: Because abundant contaminating clonotypes from the bulk population could be contained in FACS-sorted repertoires, computational filtering was required. A small share of clonotypes was detected in both CD4 and CD8 compartments, with the overlap likely arising from convergent recombination. Most clones expanded after primary vaccination were re-detected after the booster (approximately 95% of CD4 and roughly 87% of CD8), suggesting broad memory maintenance. The secondary T-cell response was weaker than the primary response but faster, peaking on day 5 instead of day 15. Because the study included only two donors, the extent to which the findings can be generalized is limited.

This clonotype has a count of ten or more. Its antigen has not been determined. It has no much larger one-base neighbor in the sample; base qualities were not kept. This TCR came from a young man who received the YFV17D yellow fever vaccine. The chain links TRBV7-9 with TRBJ2-1, with no D gene named confidently. The material sequenced was CD8+ T cells sorted from PBMCs, taken 15 days after the yellow fever booster vaccination. The encoded CDR3 is CASSLAPNSQNNEQFF. The DNA is TGTGCCAGCAGCTTAGCGCCTAACAGCCAAAACAATGAGCAGTTCTTC.